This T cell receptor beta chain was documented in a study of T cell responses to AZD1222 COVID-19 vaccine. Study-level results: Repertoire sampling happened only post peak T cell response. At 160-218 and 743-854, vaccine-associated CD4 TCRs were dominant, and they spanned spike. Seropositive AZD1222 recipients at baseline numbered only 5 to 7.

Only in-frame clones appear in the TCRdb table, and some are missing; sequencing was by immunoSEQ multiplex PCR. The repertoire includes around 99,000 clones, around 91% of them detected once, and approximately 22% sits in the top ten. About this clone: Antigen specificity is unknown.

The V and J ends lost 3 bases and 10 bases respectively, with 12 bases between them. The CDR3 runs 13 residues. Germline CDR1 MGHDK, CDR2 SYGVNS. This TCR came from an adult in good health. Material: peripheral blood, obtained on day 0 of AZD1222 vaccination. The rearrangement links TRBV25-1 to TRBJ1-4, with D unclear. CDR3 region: CASSDRVWGKLFF. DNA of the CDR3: TGTGCCAGCAGTGATCGGGTCTGGGGAAAACTGTTTTTT.